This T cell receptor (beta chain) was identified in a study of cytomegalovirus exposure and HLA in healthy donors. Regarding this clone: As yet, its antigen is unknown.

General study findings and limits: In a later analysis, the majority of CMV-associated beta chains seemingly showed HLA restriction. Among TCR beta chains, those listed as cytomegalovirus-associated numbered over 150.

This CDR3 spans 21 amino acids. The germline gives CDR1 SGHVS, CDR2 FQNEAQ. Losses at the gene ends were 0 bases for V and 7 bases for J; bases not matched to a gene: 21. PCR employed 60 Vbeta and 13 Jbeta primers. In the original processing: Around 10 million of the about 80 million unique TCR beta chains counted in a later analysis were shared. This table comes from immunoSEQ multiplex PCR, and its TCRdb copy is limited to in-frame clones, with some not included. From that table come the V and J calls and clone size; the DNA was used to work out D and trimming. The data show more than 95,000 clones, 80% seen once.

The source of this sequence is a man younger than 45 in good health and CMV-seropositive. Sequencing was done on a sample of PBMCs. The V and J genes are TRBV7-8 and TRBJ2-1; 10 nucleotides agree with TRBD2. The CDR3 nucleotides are TGTGCCAGCAGCTTAGCCCCTGCTAGCGGGGGCTCCGGTGTGGTTATGAATGAGCAGTTCTTC. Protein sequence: CASSLAPASGGSGVVMNEQFF.